These T cell receptor beta chains were read from a single sample in a study of blood T cell repertoires in COVID-19. The assay was immunoSEQ multiplex PCR, and TCRdb's table has in-frame clones only and misses some. The sample lists around 220,000 clones, around 80% occurring once. The sequenced material came from PBMCs or T cells enriched from blood (not recorded which). These receptors came from a woman in her thirties or forties with acute COVID-19. Both conserved end residues are part of each CDR3. D genes are given only for firm matches. Clone size is shown for a subset of rows, as once, few, many or a class of expanded clone.

abundance,d_gene,v_gene,j_gene,CDR3aa,CDR3nt
few,.,TRBV15,TRBJ1-1,CATSRDRGWEAFF,TGTGCCACCAGCAGAGACAGGGGATGGGAAGCTTTCTTT
.,TRBD1,TRBV28,TRBJ1-6,CAAQGAGNSPLHF,TGTGCCGCCCAGGGGGCGGGTAATTCACCCCTCCACTTT
.,.,TRBV4-2,TRBJ2-7,CASSQDQGSYSYEQYF,TGTGCCAGCAGCCAAGATCAAGGTAGCTACTCCTACGAGCAGTACTTC
.,.,TRBV20-1,TRBJ1-1,CSANGGTEAFF,TGCAGTGCCAACGGTGGCACTGAAGCTTTCTTT
.,.,TRBV6-5,TRBJ2-2,CASRNQGGNTGELFF,TGTGCCAGCAGAAACCAGGGGGGGAACACCGGGGAGCTGTTTTTT
.,TRBD1,TRBV6-6,TRBJ1-1,CASSRAGTGSTEAFF,TGTGCCAGCAGTCGTGCCGGGACAGGGAGCACTGAAGCTTTCTTT
few,TRBD1,TRBV5-6,TRBJ1-1,CASSWTGPTEAFF,TGTGCCAGCAGCTGGACAGGGCCCACTGAAGCTTTCTTT
.,.,TRBV18,TRBJ2-3,CASSPSSGATDTQYF,TGTGCCAGCTCACCTTCATCAGGGGCCACAGATACGCAGTATTTT
.,TRBD1,TRBV19,TRBJ2-2,CASIRRRQGNTGELFF,TGTGCCAGTATAAGGCGGAGACAGGGGAACACCGGGGAGCTGTTTTTT
once,.,TRBV19,TRBJ2-2,CASSIDRNTGELFF,TGTGCCAGTAGTATAGATAGGAACACCGGGGAGCTGTTTTTT
.,TRBD1,TRBV9,TRBJ1-2,CASSGERQGYYTF,TGTGCCAGCAGCGGCGAACGACAGGGCTACTACACCTTC
.,.,TRBV10-3,TRBJ1-5,CAIKGHGGNQPQHF,TGTGCCATCAAGGGCCACGGGGGCAATCAGCCCCAGCATTTT
.,.,TRBV9,TRBJ1-1,CASSVDAGAVGMNTEAFF,TGTGCCAGCAGCGTAGACGCAGGGGCCGTTGGAATGAACACTGAAGCTTTCTTT
few,TRBD2,TRBV5-4,TRBJ2-2,CAGTSVNTGELFF,TGTGCCGGGACTAGCGTGAACACCGGGGAGCTGTTTTTT
few,.,TRBV5-4,TRBJ1-2,CASSQTAVNYGYTF,TGTGCCAGCAGCCAAACGGCGGTTAACTATGGCTACACCTTC
many,TRBD2,TRBV2,TRBJ2-5,CASTSSGRAQETQYF,TGTGCCAGCACCTCTAGCGGGAGGGCCCAAGAGACCCAGTACTTC
.,TRBD1,TRBV4-3,TRBJ1-2,CASSLAGGDGYTF,TGCGCCAGCAGCCTCGCAGGGGGTGATGGCTACACCTTC
.,TRBD1,TRBV12-3/TRBV12-4,TRBJ2-7,CASSQGQGSEQYF,TGTGCCAGCAGTCAGGGACAGGGTTCCGAGCAGTACTTC
.,.,TRBV9,TRBJ1-1,CASSVTGNTEAFF,TGTGCCAGCAGCGTAACAGGGAACACTGAAGCTTTCTTT
.,.,TRBV28,TRBJ1-6,CASSFLGTRNSPLHF,TGTGCCAGCAGTTTTTTGGGGACTAGGAATTCACCCCTCCACTTT
once,.,TRBV5-1,TRBJ1-2,CASSPASYRVDGYTF,TGCGCCAGCAGCCCAGCCTCCTACAGGGTGGATGGCTACACCTTC
.,.,TRBV18,TRBJ1-5,CASSPRQNQPQHF,TGTGCCAGCTCACCGAGACAAAATCAGCCCCAGCATTTT
.,TRBD1,TRBV23-1,TRBJ1-5,CASNGDRMAPGNQPQHF,TGCGCCAGCAATGGGGACAGAATGGCCCCCGGCAATCAGCCCCAGCATTTT
.,TRBD1,TRBV19,TRBJ1-5,CASSRGQGARVGNQPQHF,TGTGCCAGTAGTAGGGGACAGGGGGCGCGGGTCGGCAATCAGCCCCAGCATTTT
.,TRBD2,TRBV7-9,TRBJ2-7,CASSLVGGTSGRSYEQYF,TGTGCCAGCAGCTTAGTTGGGGGGACTAGCGGAAGGTCCTACGAGCAGTACTTC
.,.,TRBV5-4,TRBJ2-7,CASSLAGEPSYEQYF,TGTGCCAGCAGCTTGGCGGGGGAGCCTTCCTACGAGCAGTACTTC
.,TRBD2,TRBV5-6,TRBJ2-2,CASSLVGRATGELFF,TGTGCCAGCAGCTTGGTCGGGAGGGCCACCGGGGAGCTGTTTTTT
.,.,TRBV6-5,TRBJ2-2,CASSYSRDTGELFF,TGTGCCAGCAGTTACTCGAGAGATACCGGGGAGCTGTTTTTT
.,TRBD1,TRBV19,TRBJ1-2,CASSFGTGKTSNYGYTF,TGTGCCAGTAGTTTCGGGACAGGAAAAACCTCTAACTATGGCTACACCTTC
.,.,TRBV12-3/TRBV12-4,TRBJ1-1,CASSFSGHVAFF,TGTGCCAGCAGTTTCTCCGGACATGTTGCTTTCTTT
.,.,TRBV5-4,TRBJ1-4,CASSPLSTSEKLFF,TGTGCCAGCAGTCCCCTGAGCACGTCTGAAAAACTGTTTTTT
.,TRBD1,TRBV2,TRBJ1-3,CASSETGANSGNTIYF,TGTGCCAGCAGTGAGACAGGGGCTAATTCTGGAAACACCATATATTTT
.,.,TRBV27,TRBJ1-2,CASSTQGKGNYGYTF,TGTGCCAGCAGTACCCAGGGTAAGGGGAACTATGGCTACACCTTC
.,TRBD1,TRBV6-2/TRBV6-3,TRBJ2-3,CASSHRDRAGDTQYF,TGTGCCAGCAGTCACCGGGACAGGGCAGGGGATACGCAGTATTTT
.,TRBD1,TRBV12-3/TRBV12-4,TRBJ1-2,CASSRGNYGYTF,TGTGCCAGCAGCAGGGGGAACTATGGCTACACCTTC
.,TRBD1,TRBV19,TRBJ2-5,CASTDPGDRGPLGTQYF,TGTGCCAGTACTGATCCCGGGGACAGGGGGCCTTTGGGGACCCAGTACTTC
.,.,TRBV30,TRBJ2-5,CAWNGGLVQETQYF,TGTGCCTGGAATGGGGGACTCGTCCAAGAGACCCAGTACTTC
.,TRBD1,TRBV11-2,TRBJ1-4,CASSQDRGKNEKLFF,TGTGCCAGCAGCCAGGACAGGGGAAAGAATGAAAAACTGTTTTTT
.,TRBD2,TRBV20-1,TRBJ2-3,CSASGTGTSGGAAQYF,TGCAGTGCTAGTGGTACCGGGACTAGCGGGGGGGCTGCGCAGTATTTT
.,TRBD2,TRBV19,TRBJ2-5,CASSPSSGRQETQYF,TGTGCCAGTAGTCCGTCTAGCGGGCGCCAAGAGACCCAGTACTTC
.,.,TRBV30,TRBJ1-6,CAWSSREAYSPLHF,TGTGCCTGGAGTAGCCGGGAAGCCTATTCACCCCTCCACTTT
.,TRBD2,TRBV20-1,TRBJ2-7,CSASGLAVINYEQYF,TGCAGTGCTAGTGGGCTAGCGGTTATTAACTACGAGCAGTACTTC
.,.,TRBV28,TRBJ1-2,CASSPRGRGGYGYTF,TGTGCCAGCAGTCCCCGGGGGAGGGGTGGATATGGCTACACCTTC
.,.,TRBV19,TRBJ1-5,CASTSQGYQPQHF,TGTGCCAGTACCTCTCAGGGATATCAGCCCCAGCATTTT
.,TRBD1,TRBV9,TRBJ2-5,CASSTRTGEEETQYF,TGTGCCAGCAGCACCCGGACAGGGGAGGAAGAGACCCAGTACTTC
.,.,TRBV5-4,TRBJ1-2,CASSYNRPYGYTF,TGTGCCAGCAGCTATAACAGGCCCTATGGCTACACCTTC
.,.,TRBV30,TRBJ1-1,CAWSTSRRDTEAFF,TGTGCCTGGTCGACCAGTCGGCGGGACACTGAAGCTTTCTTT
few,.,TRBV3-1/TRBV3-2,TRBJ1-1,CASSQTGWDTEAFF,TGTGCCAGCAGCCAAACAGGGTGGGACACTGAAGCTTTCTTT
.,.,TRBV2,TRBJ2-7,CASSVLVLKYEQYF,TGTGCCAGCAGTGTTCTAGTCCTCAAATACGAGCAGTACTTC
.,.,TRBV9,TRBJ1-2,CASSARYNYGYTF,TGTGCCAGCAGCGCGCGGTATAACTATGGCTACACCTTC
.,.,TRBV6-5,TRBJ2-2,CASSRRSGNTGELFF,TGTGCCAGCAGTCGTAGGTCGGGGAACACCGGGGAGCTGTTTTTT
.,TRBD1,TRBV7-2,TRBJ1-5,CASSLRGTGMSNQPQHF,TGTGCCAGCAGCTTAAGGGGGACAGGGATGAGCAATCAGCCCCAGCATTTT
.,.,TRBV7-9,TRBJ2-5,CASSYGQGRAQYF,TGTGCCAGCAGCTACGGCCAGGGCCGAGCCCAGTACTTC
.,TRBD1,TRBV28,TRBJ1-5,CASSRQQGPQPQHF,TGTGCCAGCAGTCGCCAACAGGGGCCTCAGCCCCAGCATTTT
.,TRBD1,TRBV5-5,TRBJ1-5,CASSPGTGPYSNQPQHF,TGTGCCAGCAGCCCGGGGACAGGCCCTTATAGCAATCAGCCCCAGCATTTT
.,TRBD1,TRBV5-1,TRBJ1-1,CASSAGTGGLTFF,TGCGCCAGCAGCGCCGGGACAGGGGGCTTAACTTTCTTT
.,TRBD2,TRBV5-1,TRBJ2-7,CASSPTSGGPYEQYF,TGCGCCAGCAGCCCCACTAGCGGGGGGCCCTACGAGCAGTACTTC
.,.,TRBV18,TRBJ1-6,CASSPAWEADNSPLHF,TGTGCCAGCTCACCAGCATGGGAGGCCGATAATTCACCCCTCCACTTT
.,.,TRBV10-3,TRBJ1-5,CAISESRVGGNQPQHF,TGTGCCATCAGTGAGTCCAGGGTAGGGGGCAATCAGCCCCAGCATTTT